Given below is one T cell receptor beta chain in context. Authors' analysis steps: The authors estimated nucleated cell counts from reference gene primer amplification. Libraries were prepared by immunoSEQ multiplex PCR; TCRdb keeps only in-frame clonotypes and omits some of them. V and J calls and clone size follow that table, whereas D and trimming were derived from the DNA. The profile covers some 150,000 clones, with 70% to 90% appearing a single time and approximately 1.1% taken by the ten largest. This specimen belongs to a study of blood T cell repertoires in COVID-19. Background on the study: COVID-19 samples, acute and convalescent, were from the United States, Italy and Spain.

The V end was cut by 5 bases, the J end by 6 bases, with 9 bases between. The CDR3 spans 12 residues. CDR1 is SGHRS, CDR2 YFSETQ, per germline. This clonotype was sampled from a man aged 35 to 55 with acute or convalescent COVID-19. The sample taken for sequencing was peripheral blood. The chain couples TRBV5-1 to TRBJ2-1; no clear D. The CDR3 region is CASSSKPNEQFF. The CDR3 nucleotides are TGCGCCAGCAGTAGCAAGCCCAATGAGCAGTTCTTC.